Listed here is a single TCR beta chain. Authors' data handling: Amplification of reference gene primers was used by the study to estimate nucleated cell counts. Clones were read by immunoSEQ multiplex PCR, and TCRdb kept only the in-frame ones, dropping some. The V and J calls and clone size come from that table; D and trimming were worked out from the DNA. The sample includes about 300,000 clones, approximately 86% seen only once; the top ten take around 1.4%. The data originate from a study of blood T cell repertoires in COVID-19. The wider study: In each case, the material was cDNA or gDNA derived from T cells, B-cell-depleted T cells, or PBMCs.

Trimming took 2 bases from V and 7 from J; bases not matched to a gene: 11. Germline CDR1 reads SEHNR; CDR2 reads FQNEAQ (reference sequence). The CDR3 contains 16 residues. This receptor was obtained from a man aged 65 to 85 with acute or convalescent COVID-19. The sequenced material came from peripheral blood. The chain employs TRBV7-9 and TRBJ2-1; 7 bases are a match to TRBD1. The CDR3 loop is CASSLRDSPRMNEQFF. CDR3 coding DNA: TGTGCCAGCAGCTTAAGGGACAGCCCGAGGATGAATGAGCAGTTCTTC.